These T cell receptor beta chains were read from a single sample in a study of blood T cell repertoires in COVID-19. Repertoires were generated with immunoSEQ multiplex PCR, while TCRdb's copy carries only in-frame clones and drops some. The data show under 450,000 clones, 70% to 85% seen once. Sample: peripheral blood. The origin of the receptors is a human donor with acute or convalescent COVID-19. The donor label of this sample is uncertain. Each CDR3 is given with its conserved first and last residue. Each record gives: CDR3 DNA, CDR3 protein, V gene, J gene, clone size, D gene. The D gene is left open where the match is weak. Part of the rows lack a size; the others show once, few, many or a class for expanded clones.

TGTGCCAGCAGCTCCCAGGGGGCGGCTGGAAACACCATATATTTT,CASSSQGAAGNTIYF,TRBV11-2,TRBJ1-3,NA,TRBD1
TGTGCCAGCAGTTCAGGGCACGAGCAGTACTTC,CASSSGHEQYF,TRBV27,TRBJ2-7,NA,NA
TGTGCCAGCCCCGGGTCTACAGGGGTCGCTGAAGCTTTCTTT,CASPGSTGVAEAFF,TRBV9,TRBJ1-1,NA,TRBD1
TGTGCCAGCTCACCACAGGTCCAGACAAATGGCTACACCTTC,CASSPQVQTNGYTF,TRBV18,TRBJ1-2,NA,NA
TGTGCCTGGAGTGGACAGATTGTAGTTTCCTATGGCTACACCTTC,CAWSGQIVVSYGYTF,TRBV30,TRBJ1-2,NA,NA
TGCGCCAGCAGCCAAGGGGTCCGGGACACCCCTCGGATCCACTTT,CASSQGVRDTPRIHF,TRBV4-1,TRBJ1-6,NA,NA
TGTGCCAGCAGTTACAGGGTCAGCGGGACCCCCGGGGAGCTGTTTTTT,CASSYRVSGTPGELFF,TRBV6-5,TRBJ2-2,NA,TRBD2
TGTGCCAGTTCGAGGGAACAGAGCAGCACAGATACGCAGTATTTT,CASSREQSSTDTQYF,TRBV2,TRBJ2-3,NA,NA
TGTGCCAGCAGCCCTTCTAGCGGGGGAGGCTACGAGCAGTACTTC,CASSPSSGGGYEQYF,TRBV3-1/TRBV3-2,TRBJ2-7,NA,TRBD2
TGTGCCAGCAGACGACAGGGGGCTTTAATCACTGAAGCTTTCTTT,CASRRQGALITEAFF,TRBV28,TRBJ1-1,NA,TRBD1
TGTGCCAGCAGTGAGACGGTGGGGGCGCGTGGCTACACCTTC,CASSETVGARGYTF,TRBV2,TRBJ1-2,NA,NA
TGCGCCAGCAGCTTGGAGGGGGAGTCCTACAATGAGCAGTTCTTC,CASSLEGESYNEQFF,TRBV5-1,TRBJ2-1,NA,NA
TGTGCCAGTAGTATGGGACTAGCGGGGTATACGCAGTATTTT,CASSMGLAGYTQYF,TRBV19,TRBJ2-3,NA,TRBD2
TGTGCCAGCAGAGAGACAGGGTTTGGGGGTTCACCCCTCCACTTT,CASRETGFGGSPLHF,TRBV2,TRBJ1-6,NA,TRBD1
TGCAGTGCTAGTCGGACAGGCCAAGAGACCCAGTACTTC,CSASRTGQETQYF,TRBV20-1,TRBJ2-5,NA,TRBD1
TGTGCCAGCAGCTTACGGCAGGGGGCGTCTAGCACAGATACGCAGTATTTT,CASSLRQGASSTDTQYF,TRBV7-9,TRBJ2-3,once,TRBD1
TGTACCAAGCCTGACAGGGACGCTGAAGCTTTCTTT,CTKPDRDAEAFF,TRBV19,TRBJ1-1,NA,TRBD1